These 10 T cell receptor beta chains were all obtained from the same sample, sequenced in a study of Ad26.COV2.S vaccination and SARS-CoV-2 variants. Treatment here: roughly 20 received Ad26.COV2.S at low or high dose, single or two shots; 5 received placebo; per-sample allocation not given. All samples were drawn on day 63, counting from the first vaccine or placebo injection. Using immunoSEQ multiplex PCR, the repertoire was profiled, and TCRdb retains in-frame clones only, with some absent. The data contain about 450,000 clones, 89% of them singletons. Sequenced here: peripheral blood, sampled in a trial of Ad26.COV2.S vaccine versus placebo. These receptors originate from a person aged 18-65 years who received the Ad26.COV2.S COVID-19 vaccine or a placebo.

The chain has TRBV2 and TRBJ2-7; TRBD1 is a possible D gene (5 bases). Germline CDR1 is SNHLY and CDR2 is FYNNEI. V lost 9 bases and J lost 2, with 20 bases in between. This CDR3 contains 15 residues. The CDR3 DNA sequence: TGTGCCAGTAGACTCTCCAGGGTACCCCCCTACGAGCAGTACGTC. Amino acids: CASRLSRVPPYEQYV.

The chain has TRBV4-1 and TRBJ1-1, with 8 positions matching TRBD1. Looked up from germline, CDR1 is MGHRA and CDR2 is YSYEKL. The CDR3 is 12 amino acids. The J segment lost 6 bases and the V segment lost 6 bases, leaving 3 bases of the junction unmatched. CDR3 residues: CASRIQGAEAFF. DNA of the CDR3: TGCGCCAGCAGGATACAGGGGGCTGAAGCTTTCTTT.

This chain links TRBV11-3 with TRBJ2-3; 8 bases align to TRBD1. Germline V CDR1 and CDR2: SGHNT, YENEEA. The V segment lost 5 bases and the J segment 4 bases; nucleotides outside the gene matches: 2. The CDR3 consists of 13 residues. The CDR3 is CASSPGGPDTQYF. Here the CDR3 DNA reads TGTGCCAGCAGCCCAGGGGGCCCAGATACGCAGTATTTT.

The gene calls are TRBV6-5 and TRBJ1-2, with a weak D call TRBD1 (6 bases). CDR3 size: 15 residues. The V end was cut by 3 bases, the J end by 3 bases, with 14 bases between. CDR1 is MNHEY, CDR2 SVGAGI, per germline. The CDR3, as DNA: TGTGCCAGCAGTTATACAGGGTTGTACTACTATGGCTACACCTTC. As protein: CASSYTGLYYYGYTF.

The chain links TRBV7-9 to TRBJ1-2; D is perhaps TRBD1 (5 bases). Germline V gene sequence: CDR1 SEHNR, CDR2 FQNEAQ (reference sequence). This CDR3 is built from 13 residues. Trimming stripped 5 bases from V and 8 bases from J, with 15 bases between. The CDR3 here is CASSLTGFDGYTF. The CDR3 nucleotides read TGTGCCAGCAGCCTAACAGGATTTGACGGCTACACCTTC.

This clone has only one observation. The chain has TRBV20-1 and TRBJ2-5; D remains ambiguous. V was clipped by 3 bases and J by 1 base, with 9 bases between them. The germline gives CDR1 DFQATT, CDR2 SNEGSKA (reference sequence). There are 13 residues in the CDR3. The CDR3 is CSASPALQETQYF. The CDR3, as DNA: TGCAGTGCTAGTCCAGCTCTCCAAGAGACCCAGTACTTC.

The chain joins TRBV12-3 or TRBV12-4 to TRBJ1-5; D gene ambiguous. V gave up 5 bases and J gave up 0 bases, with 5 bases separating them. The length of the CDR3 is 13 residues. DNA of the CDR3: TGTGCCAGCAGTCCAAATAGCAATCAGCCCCAGCATTTT. This encodes CASSPNSNQPQHF.

V gene TRBV9 combines with J gene TRBJ1-6; 7 nucleotides align to TRBD1. V shed 3 bases and J 7 bases; nucleotides not matched to a gene: 16. Germline values: CDR1 SGDLS, CDR2 YYNGEE. This CDR3 is built from 18 residues. This chain's CDR3 is CASSGGVYTGTENSPLHF. In DNA, the CDR3 is TGTGCCAGCAGCGGTGGGGTATATACCGGGACAGAGAATTCACCCCTCCACTTT.

V and J are TRBV5-4 and TRBJ2-2, with D perhaps TRBD2 (6 bases). CDR1 SGHNT and CDR2 YYREEE come from the germline V gene (reference sequence). The CDR3 is made up of 15 amino acids. The V and J ends lost 0 bases and 6 bases respectively, with 12 bases between them. CDR3 loop: CASSLVSPGAGELFF. The DNA for the CDR3 is TGTGCCAGCAGCTTGGTTAGTCCGGGGGCCGGGGAGCTGTTTTTT.

V gene TRBV7-8 combines with J gene TRBJ1-2; D gene ambiguous. The V and J ends lost 0 bases and 4 bases respectively, with 6 bases between them. This CDR3 is built from 13 residues. Germline CDR1 SGHVS, CDR2 FQNEAQ. CDR3 in amino acids: CASSLAESYGYTF. For the CDR3, the DNA is TGTGCCAGCAGCTTAGCGGAAAGCTATGGCTACACCTTC.